This entry lists 7 T cell receptor beta chains sequenced from one sample in a study of CD8+ T cells in alopecia areata. Treatment defined: oral pan-JAK inhibitor, 5-10 mg twice daily. The authors extracted RNA and reverse transcribed it into cDNA as the sequencing template. Clones were read by immunoSEQ multiplex PCR, and TCRdb kept only the in-frame ones, dropping some. Found here are over 250,000 clones, over 45% of them singletons; the top ten hold about 0.93%. Sample: CD4+ T cells sorted from blood, taken at roughly week 53, from a patient treated with tofacitinib. The receptors were sampled from a human donor with alopecia areata.

This chain links TRBV27 with TRBJ1-1, with D uncertain. The CDR3 runs to 15 residues. Per the germline V gene, CDR1 is MNHEY and CDR2 is SMNVEV (reference sequence). Trimming removed 6 bases at V and 0 bases at J, with 14 bases between. The CDR3 DNA reads as TGTGCCAGCAGCGCGGCGGTCAGCATGAACACTGAAGCTTTCTTT. It codes for CASSAAVSMNTEAFF.

A few counts support this clone. The genes are TRBV5-4 and TRBJ2-7; D is tentatively TRBD1 or TRBD2 (5 bases each). V lost 0 bases and J lost 5, with 15 bases in between. Germline V gene data show CDR1 as SGHNT and CDR2 as YYREEE (reference sequence). CDR3 size: 15 residues. The CDR3 nucleotides are TGTGCCAGCAGCTTGGACCGGGACGGCGGCGACGAGCAGTACTTC. Translated, it gives CASSLDRDGGDEQYF.

The rearrangement joins TRBV30 to TRBJ1-1; 10 nucleotides agree with TRBD1. The V and J ends lost 5 bases and 2 bases, in that order; junction bases with no gene match: 5. Germline assignment: CDR1 GTSNPN and CDR2 SVGIG (reference sequence). This CDR3 is built from 14 residues. CDR3 in amino acids: CAWSETGGNTEAFF. The CDR3 bases are TGTGCCTGGTCTGAGACAGGGGGCAACACTGAAGCTTTCTTT.

V usage is TRBV30 and J usage is TRBJ1-4, with 9 nucleotides matching TRBD1. CDR1 is GTSNPN and CDR2 is SVGIG in the germline V gene (reference sequence). The CDR3 consists of 13 residues. Trimming cost V 3 bases and J 6 bases; bases outside gene matches: 2. CDR3 sequence reads: CAWRTGGDEKLFF. CDR3 nucleotide sequence: TGTGCCTGGAGGACAGGGGGGGATGAAAAACTGTTTTTT.

This clone was detected only once. The chain links TRBV30 to TRBJ1-1; weak D call: TRBD1 (6 bases). Germline V gene sequence: CDR1 GTSNPN, CDR2 SVGIG (reference sequence). Trimming took 2 bases from V and 11 from J, leaving 15 bases between them. This CDR3 spans 12 amino acids. CDR3 nucleotide sequence: TGTGCCTGGAGTTACCCAGGGGAGAGGGCTTTCTTT. As protein: CAWSYPGERAFF.

This clone was detected only a few times. The sample holds other DNA sequences that translate to the same CDR3. This rearrangement joins TRBV29-1 to TRBJ2-7; D gene unclear. V was trimmed by 4 bases and J by 0 bases, leaving 7 bases between them. The CDR3 is 12 residues long. Germline assignment: CDR1 SQVTM and CDR2 ANQGSEA. Here the CDR3 reads CSVGASSYEQYF. Written as DNA, the CDR3 is TGCAGCGTTGGGGCCAGCTCCTACGAGCAGTACTTC.

The chain joins TRBV5-1 to TRBJ2-7; 10 nucleotides align to TRBD1. Germline V gene lookup returns CDR1 SGHRS and CDR2 YFSETQ. This CDR3 is built from 15 residues. With V trimmed by 4 bases and J by 6 bases, 10 bases remained unmatched. The DNA of the CDR3 is TGCGCCAGCAGCCCGGACGGGACAGGGGAAGGCGAGCAGTACTTC. It yields the protein CASSPDGTGEGEQYF. Supplemented by reference TRBV5-1 and TRBJ2-7, the full variable domain reads KAGVTQTPRYLIKTRGQQVTLSCSPISGHRSVSWYQQTPGQGLQFLFEYFSETQRNKGNFPGRFSGRQFSNSRSEMNVSTLELGDSALYLCASSPDGTGEGEQYFGPGTRLTVT.